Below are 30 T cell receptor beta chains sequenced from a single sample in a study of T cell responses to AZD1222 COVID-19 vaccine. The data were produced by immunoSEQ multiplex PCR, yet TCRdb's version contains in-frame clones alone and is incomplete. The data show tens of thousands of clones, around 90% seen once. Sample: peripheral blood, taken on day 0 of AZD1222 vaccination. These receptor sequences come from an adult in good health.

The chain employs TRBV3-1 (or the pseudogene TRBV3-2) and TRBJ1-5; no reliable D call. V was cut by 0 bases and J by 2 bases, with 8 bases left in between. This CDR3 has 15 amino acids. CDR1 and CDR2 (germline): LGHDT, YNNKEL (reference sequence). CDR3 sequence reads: CASSQDHGGNQPQHF. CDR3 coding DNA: TGTGCCAGCAGCCAAGACCACGGTGGCAATCAGCCCCAGCATTTT.

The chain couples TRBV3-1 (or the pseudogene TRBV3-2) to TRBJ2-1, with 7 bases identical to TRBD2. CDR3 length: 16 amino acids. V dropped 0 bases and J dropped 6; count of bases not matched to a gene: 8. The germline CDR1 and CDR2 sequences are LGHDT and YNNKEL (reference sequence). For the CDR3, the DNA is TGTGCCAGCAGCCAAGATTTAAGGACTAGACTCAATGAGCAGTTCTTC. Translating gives CASSQDLRTRLNEQFF.

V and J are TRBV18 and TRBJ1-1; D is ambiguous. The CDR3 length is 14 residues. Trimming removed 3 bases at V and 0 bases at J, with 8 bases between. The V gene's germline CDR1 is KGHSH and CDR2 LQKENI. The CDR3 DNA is TGTGCCAGCTCACCCTCTGCTATGAACACTGAAGCTTTCTTT. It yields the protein CASSPSAMNTEAFF.

The CDR3 region is CASSSQGYNEQFF. The CDR3 DNA sequence: TGTGCCAGCAGCTCCCAGGGTTACAATGAGCAGTTCTTC. V usage is TRBV7-3 and J usage is TRBJ2-1, with D possibly being TRBD1 (5 bases). Looked up from germline, CDR1 is SGHTA and CDR2 is FQGTGA. This CDR3 has 13 residues. V lost 4 bases and J lost 4, with 8 bases in between.

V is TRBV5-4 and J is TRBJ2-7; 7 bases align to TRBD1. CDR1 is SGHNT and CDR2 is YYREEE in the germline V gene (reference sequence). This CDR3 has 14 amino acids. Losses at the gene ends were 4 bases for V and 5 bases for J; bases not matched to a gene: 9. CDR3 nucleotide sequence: TGTGCCAGCAGCCTAAGGGGGCGTCTAGACGAGCAGTACTTC. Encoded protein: CASSLRGRLDEQYF.

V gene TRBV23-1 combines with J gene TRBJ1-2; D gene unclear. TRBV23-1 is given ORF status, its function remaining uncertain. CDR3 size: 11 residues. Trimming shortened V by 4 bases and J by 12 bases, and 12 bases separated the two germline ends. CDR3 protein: CASSLPKGNTF. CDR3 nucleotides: TGCGCCAGCAGTCTCCCTAAGGGAAACACCTTC.

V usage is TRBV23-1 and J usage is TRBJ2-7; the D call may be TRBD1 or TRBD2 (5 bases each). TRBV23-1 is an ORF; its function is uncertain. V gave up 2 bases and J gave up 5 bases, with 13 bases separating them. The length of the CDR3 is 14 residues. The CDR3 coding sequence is TGCGCCAGCAGTCAAGGGGACGGGGAGAACGAGCAGTACTTC. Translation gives CASSQGDGENEQYF.

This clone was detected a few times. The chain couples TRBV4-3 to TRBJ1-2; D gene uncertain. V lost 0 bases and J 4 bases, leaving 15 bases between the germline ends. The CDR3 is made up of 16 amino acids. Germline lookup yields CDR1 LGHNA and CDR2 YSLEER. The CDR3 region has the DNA TGCGCCAGCAGCCAAGATCTGGGCACCGCCATCTATGGCTACACCTTC. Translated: CASSQDLGTAIYGYTF.

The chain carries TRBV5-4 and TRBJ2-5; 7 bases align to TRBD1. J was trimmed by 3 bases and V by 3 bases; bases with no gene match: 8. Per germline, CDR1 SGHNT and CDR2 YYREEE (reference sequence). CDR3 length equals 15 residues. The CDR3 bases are TGTGCCAGCAGCTCCCGGGACAGCACCAAAGAGACCCAGTACTTC. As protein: CASSSRDSTKETQYF.

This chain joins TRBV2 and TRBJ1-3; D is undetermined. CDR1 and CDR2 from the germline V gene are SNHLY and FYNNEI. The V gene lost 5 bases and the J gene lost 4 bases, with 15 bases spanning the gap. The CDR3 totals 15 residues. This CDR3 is CASSPGSGSGNTIYF. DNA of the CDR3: TGTGCCAGCAGTCCCGGCTCAGGCTCGGGAAACACCATATATTTT.

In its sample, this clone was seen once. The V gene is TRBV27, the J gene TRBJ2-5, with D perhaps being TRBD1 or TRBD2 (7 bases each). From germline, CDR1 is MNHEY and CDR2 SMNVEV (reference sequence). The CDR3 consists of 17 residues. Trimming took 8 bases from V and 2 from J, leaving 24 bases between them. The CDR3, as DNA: TGTGCCAGCGGGGTGACAGGGTGGGGGAGGGGGCAAGAGACCCAGTACTTC. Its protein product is CASGVTGWGRGQETQYF.

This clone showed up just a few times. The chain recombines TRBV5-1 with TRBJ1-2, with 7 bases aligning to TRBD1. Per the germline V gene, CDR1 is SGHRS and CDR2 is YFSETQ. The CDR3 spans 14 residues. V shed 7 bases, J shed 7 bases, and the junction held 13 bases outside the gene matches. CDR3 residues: CASRTGTDVGGYTF. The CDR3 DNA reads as TGCGCCAGCCGGACCGGGACAGACGTTGGTGGCTACACCTTC.

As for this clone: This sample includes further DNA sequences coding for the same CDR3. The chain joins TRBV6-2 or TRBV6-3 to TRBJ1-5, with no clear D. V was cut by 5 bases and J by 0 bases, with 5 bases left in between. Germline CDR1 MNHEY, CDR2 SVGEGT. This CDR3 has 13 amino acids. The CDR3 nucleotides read TGTGCCAGCAGTCGCGATAGCAATCAGCCCCAGCATTTT. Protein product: CASSRDSNQPQHF.

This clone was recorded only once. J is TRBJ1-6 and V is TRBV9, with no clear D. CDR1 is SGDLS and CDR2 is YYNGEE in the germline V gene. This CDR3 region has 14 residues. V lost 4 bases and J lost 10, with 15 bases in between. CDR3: CASSPGREESPLHF. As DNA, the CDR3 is TGTGCCAGCAGCCCCGGGAGGGAAGAGTCACCCCTCCACTTT.

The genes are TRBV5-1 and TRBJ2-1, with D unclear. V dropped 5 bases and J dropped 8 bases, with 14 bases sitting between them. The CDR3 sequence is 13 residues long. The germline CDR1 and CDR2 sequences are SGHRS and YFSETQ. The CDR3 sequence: CASRPAIAYEQFF. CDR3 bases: TGCGCCAGCAGGCCTGCCATAGCCTATGAGCAGTTCTTC. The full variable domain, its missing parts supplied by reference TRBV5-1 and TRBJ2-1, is KAGVTQTPRYLIKTRGQQVTLSCSPISGHRSVSWYQQTPGQGLQFLFEYFSETQRNKGNFPGRFSGRQFSNSRSEMNVSTLELGDSALYLCASRPAIAYEQFFGPGTRLTVL.

The chain's CDR3 is CASSQSGLPYEQYF. For the CDR3, the DNA is TGCGCCAGCAGCCAAAGCGGACTGCCCTACGAGCAGTACTTC. The chain uses TRBV4-3 and TRBJ2-7; perhaps TRBD2 as D (5 bases). Germline CDR1 LGHNA, CDR2 YSLEER. The CDR3 has 14 amino acids. Trimming left V 2 bases short and J 2 bases short, with 10 bases between.

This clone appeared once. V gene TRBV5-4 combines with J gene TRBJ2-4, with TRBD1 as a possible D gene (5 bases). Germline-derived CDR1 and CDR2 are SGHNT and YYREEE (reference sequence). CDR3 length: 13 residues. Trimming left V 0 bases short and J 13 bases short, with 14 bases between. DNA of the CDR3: TGTGCCAGCAGCTTGGAAACAGGTACCAACCAGTACTTC. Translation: CASSLETGTNQYF.

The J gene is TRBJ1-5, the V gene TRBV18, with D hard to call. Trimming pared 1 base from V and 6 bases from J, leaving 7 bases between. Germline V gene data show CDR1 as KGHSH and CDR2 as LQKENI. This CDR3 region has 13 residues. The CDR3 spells CASSPLAGQPQHF. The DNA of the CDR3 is TGTGCCAGCTCACCACTTGCTGGTCAGCCCCAGCATTTT.

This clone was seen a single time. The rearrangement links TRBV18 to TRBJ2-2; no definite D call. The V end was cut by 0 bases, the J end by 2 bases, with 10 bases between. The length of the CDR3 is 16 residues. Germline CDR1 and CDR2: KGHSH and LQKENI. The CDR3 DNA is TGTGCCAGCTCACCACCGACCGGCGGAAACACCGGGGAGCTGTTTTTT. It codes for CASSPPTGGNTGELFF.

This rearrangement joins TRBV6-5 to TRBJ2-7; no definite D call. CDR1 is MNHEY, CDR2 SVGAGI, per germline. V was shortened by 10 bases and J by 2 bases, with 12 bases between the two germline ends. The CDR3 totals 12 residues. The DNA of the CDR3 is TGTGCCACCCAGAAGGGCACCTACGAGCAGTACTTC. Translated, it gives CATQKGTYEQYF.

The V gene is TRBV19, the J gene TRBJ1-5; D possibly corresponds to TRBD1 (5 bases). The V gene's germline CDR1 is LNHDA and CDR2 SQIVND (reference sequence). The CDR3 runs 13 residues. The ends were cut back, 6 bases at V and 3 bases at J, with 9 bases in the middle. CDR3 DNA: TGTGCCAGTAGCGCGGGGCTCAATCAGCCCCAGCATTTT. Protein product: CASSAGLNQPQHF.

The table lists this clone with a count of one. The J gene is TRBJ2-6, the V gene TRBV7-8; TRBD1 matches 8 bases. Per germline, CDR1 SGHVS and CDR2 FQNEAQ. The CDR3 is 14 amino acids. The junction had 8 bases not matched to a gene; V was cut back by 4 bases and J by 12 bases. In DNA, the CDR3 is TGTGCCAGCAGCTCCCAGGACAGGGTGCTCGTCCTGACTTTC. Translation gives CASSSQDRVLVLTF.

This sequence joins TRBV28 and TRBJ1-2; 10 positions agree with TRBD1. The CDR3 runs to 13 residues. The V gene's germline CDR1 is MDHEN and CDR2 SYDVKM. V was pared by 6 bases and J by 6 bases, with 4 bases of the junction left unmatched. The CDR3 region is CASRTGGADGYTF. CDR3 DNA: TGTGCCAGCAGGACAGGGGGCGCGGATGGCTACACCTTC.

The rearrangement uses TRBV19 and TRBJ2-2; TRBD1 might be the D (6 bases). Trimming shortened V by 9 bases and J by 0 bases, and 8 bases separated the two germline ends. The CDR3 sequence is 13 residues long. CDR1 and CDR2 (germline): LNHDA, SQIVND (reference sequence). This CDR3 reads CASGTPNTGELFF. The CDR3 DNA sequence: TGTGCCAGCGGGACACCGAACACCGGGGAGCTGTTTTTT. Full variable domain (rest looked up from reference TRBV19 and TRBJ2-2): DGGITQSPKYLFRKEGQNVTLSCEQNLNHDAMYWYRQDPGQGLRLIYYSQIVNDFQKGDIAEGYSVSREKKESFPLTVTSAQKNPTAFYLCASGTPNTGELFFGEGSRLTVL.

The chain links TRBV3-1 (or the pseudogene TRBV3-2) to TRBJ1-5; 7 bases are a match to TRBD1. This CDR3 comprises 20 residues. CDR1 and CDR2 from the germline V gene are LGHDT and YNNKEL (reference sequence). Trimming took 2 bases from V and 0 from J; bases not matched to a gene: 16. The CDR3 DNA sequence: TGTGCCAGCAGCCAAAGACCGGGACAGTGGGGCCTCTGTAGCAATCAGCCCCAGCATTTT. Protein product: CASSQRPGQWGLCSNQPQHF.

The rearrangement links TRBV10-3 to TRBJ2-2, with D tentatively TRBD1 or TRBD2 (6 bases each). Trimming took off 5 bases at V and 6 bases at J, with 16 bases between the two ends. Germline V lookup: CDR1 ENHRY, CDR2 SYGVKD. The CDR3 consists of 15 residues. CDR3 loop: CAISPGYREAGELFF. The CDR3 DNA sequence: TGTGCCATCAGTCCCGGTTACAGGGAGGCCGGGGAGCTGTTTTTT.

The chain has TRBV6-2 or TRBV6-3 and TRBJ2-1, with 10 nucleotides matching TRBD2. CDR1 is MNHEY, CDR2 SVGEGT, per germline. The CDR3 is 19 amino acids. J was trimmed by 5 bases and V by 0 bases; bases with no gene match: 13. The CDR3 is CASSYSPYSPSGRDNEQFF. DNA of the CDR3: TGTGCCAGCAGTTACTCACCCTATAGCCCTAGCGGGAGAGACAATGAGCAGTTCTTC.

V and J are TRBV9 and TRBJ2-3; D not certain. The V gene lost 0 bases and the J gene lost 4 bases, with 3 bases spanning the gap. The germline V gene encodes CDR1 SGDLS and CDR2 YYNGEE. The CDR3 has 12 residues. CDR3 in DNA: TGTGCCAGCAGCGTAGTTGCAGATACGCAGTATTTT. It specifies CASSVVADTQYF. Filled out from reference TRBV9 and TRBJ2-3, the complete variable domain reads DSGVTQTPKHLITATGQRVTLRCSPRSGDLSVYWYQQSLDQGLQFLIQYYNGEERAKGNILERFSAQQFPDLHSELNLSSLELGDSALYFCASSVVADTQYFGPGTRLTVL.

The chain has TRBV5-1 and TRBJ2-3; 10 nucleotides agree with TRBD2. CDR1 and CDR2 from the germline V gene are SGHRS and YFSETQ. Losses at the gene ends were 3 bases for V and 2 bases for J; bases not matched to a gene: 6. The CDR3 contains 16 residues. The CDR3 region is CASSSQLAGPTDTQYF. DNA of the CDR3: TGCGCCAGCAGCTCCCAACTAGCGGGGCCCACAGATACGCAGTATTTT.

CDR3 protein: CASISGQYNEQFF. The CDR3 DNA reads as TGTGCCAGCATCAGTGGACAGTACAATGAGCAGTTCTTC. V gene TRBV12-3 or TRBV12-4 combines with J gene TRBJ2-1; perhaps TRBD1 as D (6 bases). This CDR3 is 13 amino acids long. Trimming removed 7 bases at V and 4 bases at J, with 11 bases between.